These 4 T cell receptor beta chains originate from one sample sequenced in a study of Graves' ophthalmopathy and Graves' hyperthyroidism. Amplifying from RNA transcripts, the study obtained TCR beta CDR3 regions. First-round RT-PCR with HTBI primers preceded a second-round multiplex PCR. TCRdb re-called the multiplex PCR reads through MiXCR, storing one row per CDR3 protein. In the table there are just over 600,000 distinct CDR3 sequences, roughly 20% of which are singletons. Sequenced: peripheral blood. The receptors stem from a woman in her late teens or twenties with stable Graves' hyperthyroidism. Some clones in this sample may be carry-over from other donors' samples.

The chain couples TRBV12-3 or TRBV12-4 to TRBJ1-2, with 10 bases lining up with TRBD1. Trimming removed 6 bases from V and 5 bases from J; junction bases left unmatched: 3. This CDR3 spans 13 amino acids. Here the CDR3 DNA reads TGTGCCAGCAGACAGGGACAGGGGTATGGCTACACCTTC. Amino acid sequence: CASRQGQGYGYTF.

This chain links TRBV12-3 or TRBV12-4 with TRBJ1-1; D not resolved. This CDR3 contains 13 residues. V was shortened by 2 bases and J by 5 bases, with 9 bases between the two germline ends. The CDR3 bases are TGTGCCAGCAGTTTAAGGGTCATTACTGAAGCTTTCTTT. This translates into CASSLRVITEAFF.

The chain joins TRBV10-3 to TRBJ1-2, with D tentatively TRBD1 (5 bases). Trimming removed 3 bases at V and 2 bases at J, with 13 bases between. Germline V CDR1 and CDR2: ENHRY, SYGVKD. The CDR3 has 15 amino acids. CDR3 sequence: CAISDEGPFNYGYTF. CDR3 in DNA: TGTGCCATCAGTGATGAGGGACCGTTCAACTATGGCTACACCTTC.

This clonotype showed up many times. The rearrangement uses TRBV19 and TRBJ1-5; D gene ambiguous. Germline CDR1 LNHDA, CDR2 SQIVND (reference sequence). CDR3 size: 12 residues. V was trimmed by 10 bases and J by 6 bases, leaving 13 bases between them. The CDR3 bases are TGTGCCACCCGGGGTGGTGCTCAGCCCCAGCATTTT. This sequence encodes CATRGGAQPQHF.